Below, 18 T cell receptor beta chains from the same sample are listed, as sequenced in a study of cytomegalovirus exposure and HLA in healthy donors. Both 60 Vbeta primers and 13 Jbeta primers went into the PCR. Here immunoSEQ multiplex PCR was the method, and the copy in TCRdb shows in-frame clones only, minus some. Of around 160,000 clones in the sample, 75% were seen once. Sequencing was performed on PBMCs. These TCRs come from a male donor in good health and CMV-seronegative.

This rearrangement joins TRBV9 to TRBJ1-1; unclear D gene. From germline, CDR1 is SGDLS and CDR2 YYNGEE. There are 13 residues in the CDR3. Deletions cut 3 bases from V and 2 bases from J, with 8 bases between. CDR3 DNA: TGTGCCAGCAGCGGAGAGGGAAACACTGAAGCTTTCTTT. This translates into CASSGEGNTEAFF.

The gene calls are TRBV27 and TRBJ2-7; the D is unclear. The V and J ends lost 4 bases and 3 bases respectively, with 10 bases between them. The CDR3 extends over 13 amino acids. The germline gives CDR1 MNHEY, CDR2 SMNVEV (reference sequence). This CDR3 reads CASSSLNSYEQYF. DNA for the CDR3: TGTGCCAGCAGTTCCCTAAACAGCTACGAGCAGTACTTC.

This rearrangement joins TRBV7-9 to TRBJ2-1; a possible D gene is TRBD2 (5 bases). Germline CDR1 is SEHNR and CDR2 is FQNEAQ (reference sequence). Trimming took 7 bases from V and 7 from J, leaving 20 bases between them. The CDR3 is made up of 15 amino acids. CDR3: CASTTGSTGRNEQFF. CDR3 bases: TGTGCCAGCACTACGGGGTCTACCGGAAGAAATGAGCAGTTCTTC.

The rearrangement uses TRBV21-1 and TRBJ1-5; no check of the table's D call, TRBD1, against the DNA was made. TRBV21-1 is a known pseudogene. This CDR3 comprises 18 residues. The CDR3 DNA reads TGTGCCAGCAGCAAAAATGGACCCTGGACAGATAGCAATCAGCCCCAGCATTTT. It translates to CASSKNGPWTDSNQPQHF.

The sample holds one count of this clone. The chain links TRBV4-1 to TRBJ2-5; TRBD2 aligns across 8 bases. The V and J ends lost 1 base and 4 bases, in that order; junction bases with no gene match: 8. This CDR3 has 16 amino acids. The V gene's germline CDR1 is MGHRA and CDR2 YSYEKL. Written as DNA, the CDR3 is TGCGCCAGCAGCCAAGCCGGGACTAGGGGAGGAGAGACCCAGTACTTC. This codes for CASSQAGTRGGETQYF.

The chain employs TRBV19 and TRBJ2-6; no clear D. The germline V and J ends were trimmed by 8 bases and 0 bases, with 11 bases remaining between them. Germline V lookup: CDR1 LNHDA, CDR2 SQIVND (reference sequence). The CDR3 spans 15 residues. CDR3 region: CASQRRVSGANVLTF. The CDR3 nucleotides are TGTGCCAGTCAAAGACGGGTCTCTGGGGCCAACGTCCTGACTTTC.

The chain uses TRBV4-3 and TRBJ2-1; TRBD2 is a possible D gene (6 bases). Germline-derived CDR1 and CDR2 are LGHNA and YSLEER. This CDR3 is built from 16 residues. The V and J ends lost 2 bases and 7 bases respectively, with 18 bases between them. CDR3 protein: CASSQLLEGGKNEQFF. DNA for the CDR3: TGCGCCAGCAGCCAACTTCTGGAGGGCGGGAAAAATGAGCAGTTCTTC.

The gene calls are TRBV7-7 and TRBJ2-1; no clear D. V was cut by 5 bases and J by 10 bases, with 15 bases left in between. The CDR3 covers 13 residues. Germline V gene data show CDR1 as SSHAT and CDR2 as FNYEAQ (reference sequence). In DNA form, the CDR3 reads TGTGCCAGCAGCCACTCATCAGGCGTCGAGCAGTTCTTC. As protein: CASSHSSGVEQFF.

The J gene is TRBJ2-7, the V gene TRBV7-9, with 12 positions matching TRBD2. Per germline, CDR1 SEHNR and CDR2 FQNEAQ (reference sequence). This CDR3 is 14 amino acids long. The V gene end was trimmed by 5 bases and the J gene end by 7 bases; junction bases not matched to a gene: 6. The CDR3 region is CASSPRTSGKEQYF. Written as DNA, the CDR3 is TGTGCCAGCAGCCCCAGGACTAGCGGGAAAGAGCAGTACTTC. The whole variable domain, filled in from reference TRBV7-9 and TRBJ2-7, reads DTGVSQNPRHKITKRGQNVTFRCDPISEHNRLYWYRQTLGQGPEFLTYFQNEAQLEKSRLLSDRFSAERPKGSFSTLEIQRTEQGDSAMYLCASSPRTSGKEQYFGPGTRLTVT.

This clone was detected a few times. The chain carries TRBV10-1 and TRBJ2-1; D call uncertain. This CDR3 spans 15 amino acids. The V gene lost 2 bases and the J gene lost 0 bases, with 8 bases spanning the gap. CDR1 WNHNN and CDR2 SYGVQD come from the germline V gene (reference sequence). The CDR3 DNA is TGCGCCAGCAGTGAGAAGCTCGGCTCCTACAATGAGCAGTTCTTC. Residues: CASSEKLGSYNEQFF.

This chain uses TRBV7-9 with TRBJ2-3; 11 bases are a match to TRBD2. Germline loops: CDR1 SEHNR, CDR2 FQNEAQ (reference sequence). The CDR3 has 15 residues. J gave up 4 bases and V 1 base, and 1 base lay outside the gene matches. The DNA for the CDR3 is TGTGCCAGCAGCTTAGGGACTAGCGGGTCAGATACGCAGTATTTT. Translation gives CASSLGTSGSDTQYF.

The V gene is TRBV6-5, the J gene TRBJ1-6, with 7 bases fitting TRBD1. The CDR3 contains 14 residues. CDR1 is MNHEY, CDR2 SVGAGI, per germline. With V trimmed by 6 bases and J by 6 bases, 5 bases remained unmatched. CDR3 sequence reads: CASRTGTVNSPLHF. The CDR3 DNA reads TGTGCCAGCAGAACCGGGACAGTTAATTCACCCCTCCACTTT.

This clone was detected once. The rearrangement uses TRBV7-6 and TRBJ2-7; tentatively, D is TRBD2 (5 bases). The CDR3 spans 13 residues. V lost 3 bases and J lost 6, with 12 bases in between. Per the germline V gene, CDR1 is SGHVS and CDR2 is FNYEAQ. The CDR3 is CASSLDGMGEQYF. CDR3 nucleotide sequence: TGTGCCAGCAGCTTGGACGGGATGGGCGAGCAGTACTTC.

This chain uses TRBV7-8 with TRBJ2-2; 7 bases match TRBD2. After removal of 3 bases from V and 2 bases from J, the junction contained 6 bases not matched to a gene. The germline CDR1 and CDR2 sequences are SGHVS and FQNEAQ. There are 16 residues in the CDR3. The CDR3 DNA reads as TGTGCCAGCAGCTTGGGTCTAGCGGCTAACACCGGGGAGCTGTTTTTT. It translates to CASSLGLAANTGELFF.

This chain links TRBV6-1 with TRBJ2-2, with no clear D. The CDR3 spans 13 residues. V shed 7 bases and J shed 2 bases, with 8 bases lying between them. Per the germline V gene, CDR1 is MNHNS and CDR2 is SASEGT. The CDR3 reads CASTSLNTGELFF. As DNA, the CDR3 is TGTGCCAGCACCTCCCTTAACACCGGGGAGCTGTTTTTT.

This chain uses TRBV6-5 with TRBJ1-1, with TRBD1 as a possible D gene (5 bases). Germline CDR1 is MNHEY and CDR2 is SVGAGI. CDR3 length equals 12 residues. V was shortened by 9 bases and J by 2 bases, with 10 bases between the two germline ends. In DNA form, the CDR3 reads TGTGCCAGGGGTACAGGTAACACTGAAGCTTTCTTT. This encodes CARGTGNTEAFF.

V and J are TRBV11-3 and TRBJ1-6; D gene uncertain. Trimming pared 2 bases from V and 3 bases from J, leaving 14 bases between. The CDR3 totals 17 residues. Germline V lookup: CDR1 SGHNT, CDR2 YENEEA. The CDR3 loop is CASSLHQVPVYNSPLHF. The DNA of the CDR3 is TGTGCCAGCAGCTTACACCAGGTTCCCGTCTATAATTCACCCCTCCACTTT.

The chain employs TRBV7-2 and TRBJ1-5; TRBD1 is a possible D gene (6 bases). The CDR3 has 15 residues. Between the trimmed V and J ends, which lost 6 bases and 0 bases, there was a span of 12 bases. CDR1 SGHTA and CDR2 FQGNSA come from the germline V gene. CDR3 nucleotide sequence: TGTGCCAGCAGTCCCGACAGGCATAGCAATCAGCCCCAGCATTTT. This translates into CASSPDRHSNQPQHF.